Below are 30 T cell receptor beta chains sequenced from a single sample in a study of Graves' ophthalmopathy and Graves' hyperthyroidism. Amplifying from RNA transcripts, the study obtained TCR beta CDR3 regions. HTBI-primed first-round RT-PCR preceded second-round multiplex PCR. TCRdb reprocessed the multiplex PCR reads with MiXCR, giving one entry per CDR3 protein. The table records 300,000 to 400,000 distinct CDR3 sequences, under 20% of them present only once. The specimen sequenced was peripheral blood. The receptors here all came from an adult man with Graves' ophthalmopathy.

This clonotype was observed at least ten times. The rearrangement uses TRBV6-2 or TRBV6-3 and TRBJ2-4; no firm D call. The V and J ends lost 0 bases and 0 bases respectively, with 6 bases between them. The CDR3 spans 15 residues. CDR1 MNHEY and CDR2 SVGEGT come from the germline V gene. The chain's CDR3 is CASSYSYIAKNIQYF. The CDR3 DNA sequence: TGTGCCAGCAGTTACTCGTACATAGCCAAAAACATTCAGTACTTC.

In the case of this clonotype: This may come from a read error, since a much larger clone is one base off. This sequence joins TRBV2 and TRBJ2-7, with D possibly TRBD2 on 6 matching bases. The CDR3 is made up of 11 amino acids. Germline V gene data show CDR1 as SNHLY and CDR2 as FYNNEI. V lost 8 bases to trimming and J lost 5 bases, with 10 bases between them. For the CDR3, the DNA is TGTGCCAGCGGGGGACTTAACGAGCAGTACGTC. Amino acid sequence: CASGGLNEQYV.

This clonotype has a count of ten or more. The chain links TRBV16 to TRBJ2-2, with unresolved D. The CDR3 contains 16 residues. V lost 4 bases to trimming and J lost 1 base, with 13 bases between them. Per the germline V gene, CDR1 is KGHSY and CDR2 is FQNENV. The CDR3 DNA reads TGTGCCAGCAGCCGTTCTCGTCTAGAGAACACCGGGGAGCTGTTTTTT. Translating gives CASSRSRLENTGELFF. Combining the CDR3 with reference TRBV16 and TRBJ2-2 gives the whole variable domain GEEVAQTPKHLVRGEGQKAKLYCAPIKGHSYVFWYQQVLKNEFKFLISFQNENVFDETGMPKERFSAKCLPNSPCSLEIQATKLEDSAVYFCASSRSRLENTGELFFGEGSRLTVL.

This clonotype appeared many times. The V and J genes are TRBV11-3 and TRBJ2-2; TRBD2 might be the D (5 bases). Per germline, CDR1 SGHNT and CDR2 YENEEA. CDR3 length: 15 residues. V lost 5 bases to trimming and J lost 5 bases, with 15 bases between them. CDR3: CASSIGGLLTGELFF. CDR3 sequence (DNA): TGTGCCAGCAGCATCGGCGGGCTTTTAACCGGGGAGCTGTTTTTT.

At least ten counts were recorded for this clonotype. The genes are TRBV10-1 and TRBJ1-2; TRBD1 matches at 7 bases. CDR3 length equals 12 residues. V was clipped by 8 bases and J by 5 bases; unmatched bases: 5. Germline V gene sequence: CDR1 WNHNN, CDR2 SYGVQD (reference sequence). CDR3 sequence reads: CASEDRKYGYTF. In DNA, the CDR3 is TGCGCCAGCGAGGACAGGAAATATGGCTACACCTTC.

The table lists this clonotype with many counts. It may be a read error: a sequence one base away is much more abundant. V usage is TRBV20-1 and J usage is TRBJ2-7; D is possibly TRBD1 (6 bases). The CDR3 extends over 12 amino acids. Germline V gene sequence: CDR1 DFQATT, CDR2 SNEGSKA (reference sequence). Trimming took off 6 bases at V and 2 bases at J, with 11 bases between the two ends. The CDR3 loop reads CSATGTTYEQYF. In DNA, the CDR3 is TGCAGTGCCACCGGGACAACCTACGAGCAGTACTTC.

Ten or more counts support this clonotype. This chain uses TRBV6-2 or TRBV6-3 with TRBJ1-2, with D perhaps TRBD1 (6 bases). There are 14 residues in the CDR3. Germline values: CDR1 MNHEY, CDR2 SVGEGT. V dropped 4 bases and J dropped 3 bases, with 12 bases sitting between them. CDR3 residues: CASSWRTAHYGYTF. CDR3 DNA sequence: TGTGCCAGCAGTTGGCGGACAGCTCACTATGGCTACACCTTC.

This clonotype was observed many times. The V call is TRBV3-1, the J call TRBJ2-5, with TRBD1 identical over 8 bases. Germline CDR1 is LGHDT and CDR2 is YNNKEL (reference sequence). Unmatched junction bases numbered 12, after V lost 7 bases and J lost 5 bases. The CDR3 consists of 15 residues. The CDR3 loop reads CASNQGQVPGETQYF. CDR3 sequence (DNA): TGTGCCAGCAACCAGGGACAGGTCCCGGGGGAGACCCAGTACTTC.

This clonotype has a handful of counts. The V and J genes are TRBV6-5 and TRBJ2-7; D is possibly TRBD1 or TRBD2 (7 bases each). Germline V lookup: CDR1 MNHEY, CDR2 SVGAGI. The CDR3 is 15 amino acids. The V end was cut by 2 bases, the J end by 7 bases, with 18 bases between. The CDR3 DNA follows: TGTGCCAGCAGTTACGCCCAAACAGGGGAGGGTGAGCAGTACTTC. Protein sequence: CASSYAQTGEGEQYF.

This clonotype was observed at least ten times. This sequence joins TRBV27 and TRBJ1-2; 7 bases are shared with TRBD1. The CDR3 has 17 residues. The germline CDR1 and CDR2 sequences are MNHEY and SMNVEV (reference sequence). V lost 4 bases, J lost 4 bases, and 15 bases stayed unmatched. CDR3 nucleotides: TGTGCCAGCAGTTATAGCAGACAGCAGGGGGAATTCTATGGCTACACCTTC. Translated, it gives CASSYSRQQGEFYGYTF.

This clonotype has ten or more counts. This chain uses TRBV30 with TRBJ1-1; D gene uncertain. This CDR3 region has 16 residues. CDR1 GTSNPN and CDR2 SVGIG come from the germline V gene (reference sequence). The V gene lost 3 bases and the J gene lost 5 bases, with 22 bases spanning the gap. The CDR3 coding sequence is TGTGCCTGGAGGTGGACCGGGAGGGATATGGGGACTGAAGCTTTCTTT. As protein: CAWRWTGRDMGTEAFF.

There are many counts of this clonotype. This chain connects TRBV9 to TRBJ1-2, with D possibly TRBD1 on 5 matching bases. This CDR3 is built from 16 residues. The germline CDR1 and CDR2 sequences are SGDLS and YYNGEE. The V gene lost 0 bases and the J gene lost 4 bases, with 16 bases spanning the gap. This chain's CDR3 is CASSVAPSGPLYGYTF. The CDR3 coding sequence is TGTGCCAGCAGCGTAGCCCCGTCGGGGCCACTCTATGGCTACACCTTC. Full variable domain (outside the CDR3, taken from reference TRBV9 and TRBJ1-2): DSGVTQTPKHLITATGQRVTLRCSPRSGDLSVYWYQQSLDQGLQFLIQYYNGEERAKGNILERFSAQQFPDLHSELNLSSLELGDSALYFCASSVAPSGPLYGYTFGSGTRLTVV.

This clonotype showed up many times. For the CDR3, the DNA is TGTGCCAGCAGAAAGTCGCGGGAGGGCGGCTACAATGAGCAGTTCTTC. It translates to CASRKSREGGYNEQFF. The chain recombines TRBV6-2 or TRBV6-3 with TRBJ2-1, with 9 bases matching TRBD2. CDR3 length: 16 residues. V lost 6 bases, J lost 3 bases, and 9 bases stayed unmatched. CDR1 is MNHEY, CDR2 SVGEGT, per germline.

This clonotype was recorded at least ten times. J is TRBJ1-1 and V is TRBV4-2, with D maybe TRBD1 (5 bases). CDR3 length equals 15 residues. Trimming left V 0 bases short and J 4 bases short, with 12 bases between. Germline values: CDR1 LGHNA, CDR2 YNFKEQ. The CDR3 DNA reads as TGTGCCAGCAGCCAAGATGCGGGGCTGGGCACTGAAGCTTTCTTT. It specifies CASSQDAGLGTEAFF.

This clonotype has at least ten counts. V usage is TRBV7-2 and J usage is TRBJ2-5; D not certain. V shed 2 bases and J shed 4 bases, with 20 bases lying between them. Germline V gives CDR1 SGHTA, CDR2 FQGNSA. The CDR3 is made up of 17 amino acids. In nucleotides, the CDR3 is TGTGCCAGCAGCTTATTACCAGGCGTAGTAGCTGGAGAGACCCAGTACTTC. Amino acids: CASSLLPGVVAGETQYF. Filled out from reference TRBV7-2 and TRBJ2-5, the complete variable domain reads GAGVSQSPSNKVTEKGKDVELRCDPISGHTALYWYRQSLGQGLEFLIYFQGNSAPDKSGLPSDRFSAERTGGSVSTLTIQRTQQEDSAVYLCASSLLPGVVAGETQYFGPGTRLLVL.

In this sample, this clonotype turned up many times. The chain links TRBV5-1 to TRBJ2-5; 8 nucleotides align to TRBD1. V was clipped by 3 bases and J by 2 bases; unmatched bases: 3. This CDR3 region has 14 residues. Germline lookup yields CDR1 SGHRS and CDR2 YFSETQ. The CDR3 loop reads CASSSRQGQETQYF. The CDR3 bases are TGCGCCAGCAGCTCAAGACAGGGGCAAGAGACCCAGTACTTC.

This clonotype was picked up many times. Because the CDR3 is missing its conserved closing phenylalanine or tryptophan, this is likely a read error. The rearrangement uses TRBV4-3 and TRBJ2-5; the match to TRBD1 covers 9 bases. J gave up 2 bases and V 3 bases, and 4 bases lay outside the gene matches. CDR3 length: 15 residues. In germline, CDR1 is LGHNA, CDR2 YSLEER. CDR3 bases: TGCGCCAGCAGCCATGACAGGGGGAGTCAAGAGACCCAGTACTCC. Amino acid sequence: CASSHDRGSQETQYS.

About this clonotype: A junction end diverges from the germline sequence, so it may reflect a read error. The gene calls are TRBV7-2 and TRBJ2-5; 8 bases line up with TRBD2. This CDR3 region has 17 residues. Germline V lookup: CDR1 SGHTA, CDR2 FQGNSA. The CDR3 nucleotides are TGTGCCAGTAGCTTAGGTCCAGCGGGAGTGGGAGGAGAGACCCAGTACTTC. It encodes CASSLGPAGVGGETQYF.

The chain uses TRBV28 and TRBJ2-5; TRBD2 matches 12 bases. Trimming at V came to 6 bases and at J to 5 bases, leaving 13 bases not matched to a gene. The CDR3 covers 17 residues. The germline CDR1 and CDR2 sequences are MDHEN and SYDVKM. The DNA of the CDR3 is TGTGCCAGCAGGGATCTAGCGGGAGGGCCGGTGAGGGAGACCCAGTACTTC. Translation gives CASRDLAGGPVRETQYF.

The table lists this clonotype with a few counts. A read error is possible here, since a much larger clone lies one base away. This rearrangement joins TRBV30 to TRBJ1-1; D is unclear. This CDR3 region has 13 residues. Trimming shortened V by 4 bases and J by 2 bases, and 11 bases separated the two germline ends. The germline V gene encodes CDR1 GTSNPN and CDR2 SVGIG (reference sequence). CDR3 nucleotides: TGTGCCTGGATCCGACATGTTAACACTGAAGCTTTCTTT. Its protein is CAWIRHVNTEAFF. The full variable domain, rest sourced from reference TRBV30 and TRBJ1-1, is SQTIHQWPATLVQPVGSPLSLECTVEGTSNPNLYWYRQAAGRGLQLLFYSVGIGQISSEVPQNLSASRPQDRQFILSSKKLLLSDSGFYLCAWIRHVNTEAFFGQGTRLTVV.

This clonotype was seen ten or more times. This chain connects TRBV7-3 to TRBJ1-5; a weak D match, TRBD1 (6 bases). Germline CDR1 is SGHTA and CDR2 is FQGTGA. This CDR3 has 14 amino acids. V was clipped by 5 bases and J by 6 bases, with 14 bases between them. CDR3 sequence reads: CASSNRQASQPQHF. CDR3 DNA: TGTGCCAGCAGCAACCGACAGGCCAGTCAGCCCCAGCATTTT.

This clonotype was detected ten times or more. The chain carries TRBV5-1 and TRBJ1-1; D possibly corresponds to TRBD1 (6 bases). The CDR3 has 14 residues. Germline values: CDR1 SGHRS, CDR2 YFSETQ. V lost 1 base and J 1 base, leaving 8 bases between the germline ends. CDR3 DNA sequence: TGCGCCAGCAGCTTGACAGGGTCGAACACTGAAGCTTTCTTT. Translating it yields CASSLTGSNTEAFF.

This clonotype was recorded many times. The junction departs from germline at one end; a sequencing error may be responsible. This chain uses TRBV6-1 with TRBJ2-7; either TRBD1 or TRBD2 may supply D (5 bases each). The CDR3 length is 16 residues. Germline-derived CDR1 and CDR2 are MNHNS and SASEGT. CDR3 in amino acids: CASSEHQAITGAAGGF. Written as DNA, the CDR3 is TGTGCCAGCAGTGAACACCAAGCAATAACCGGGGCCGCCGGAGGCTTC.

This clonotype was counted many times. The CDR3 spells CAISVPGNPETQYF. In DNA form, the CDR3 reads TGTGCCATCAGTGTTCCGGGTAACCCAGAGACCCAGTACTTC. This chain connects TRBV10-3 to TRBJ2-5; D uncertain. The CDR3 runs to 14 residues. V shed 4 bases and J shed 4 bases, with 13 bases lying between them. Germline V CDR1 and CDR2: ENHRY, SYGVKD.

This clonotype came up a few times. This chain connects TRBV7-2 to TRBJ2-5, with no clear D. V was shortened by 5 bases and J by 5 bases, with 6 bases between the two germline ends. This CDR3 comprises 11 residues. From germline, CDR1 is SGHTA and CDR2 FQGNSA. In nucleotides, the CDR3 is TGTGCCAGCAGCGCTCTCGAGACCCAGTACTTC. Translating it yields CASSALETQYF.

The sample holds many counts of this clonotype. The CDR3 bases are TGTGCCAGCAGCCCCACCGGGACAGGGCCCTACACCTTC. Translation gives CASSPTGTGPYTF. The rearrangement joins TRBV7-9 to TRBJ1-2; 9 positions agree with TRBD1. Germline values: CDR1 SEHNR, CDR2 FQNEAQ (reference sequence). With 5 bases clipped from V and 10 bases from J, the junction kept 8 bases outside the gene matches. The CDR3 consists of 13 residues.

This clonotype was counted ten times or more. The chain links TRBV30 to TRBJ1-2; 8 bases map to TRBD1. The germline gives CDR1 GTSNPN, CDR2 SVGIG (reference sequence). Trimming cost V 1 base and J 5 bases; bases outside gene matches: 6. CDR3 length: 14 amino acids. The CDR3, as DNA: TGTGCCTGGAGTGAAGACAGGGGTTTTTATGGCTACACCTTC. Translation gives CAWSEDRGFYGYTF.

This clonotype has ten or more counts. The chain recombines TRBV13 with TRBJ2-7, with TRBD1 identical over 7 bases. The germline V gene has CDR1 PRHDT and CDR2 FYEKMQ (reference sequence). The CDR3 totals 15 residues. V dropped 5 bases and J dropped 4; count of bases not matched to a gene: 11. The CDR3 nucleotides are TGTGCCAGCAGCCTTTCTCAGGGGGTAACATACGAGCAGTACTTC. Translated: CASSLSQGVTYEQYF.

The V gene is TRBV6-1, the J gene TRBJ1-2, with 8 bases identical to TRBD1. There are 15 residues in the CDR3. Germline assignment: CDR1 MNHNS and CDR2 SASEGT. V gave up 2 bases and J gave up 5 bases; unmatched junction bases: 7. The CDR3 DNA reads TGTGCCAGCAGTGAAATGGGGACAGGCTTATATGGCTACACCTTC. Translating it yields CASSEMGTGLYGYTF.

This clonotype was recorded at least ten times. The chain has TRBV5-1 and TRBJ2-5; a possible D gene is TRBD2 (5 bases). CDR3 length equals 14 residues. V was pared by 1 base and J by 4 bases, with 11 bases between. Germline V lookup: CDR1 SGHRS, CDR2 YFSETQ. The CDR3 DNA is TGCGCCAGCAGCTTGCTCGGGGTTACAGAGACCCAGTACTTC. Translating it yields CASSLLGVTETQYF.